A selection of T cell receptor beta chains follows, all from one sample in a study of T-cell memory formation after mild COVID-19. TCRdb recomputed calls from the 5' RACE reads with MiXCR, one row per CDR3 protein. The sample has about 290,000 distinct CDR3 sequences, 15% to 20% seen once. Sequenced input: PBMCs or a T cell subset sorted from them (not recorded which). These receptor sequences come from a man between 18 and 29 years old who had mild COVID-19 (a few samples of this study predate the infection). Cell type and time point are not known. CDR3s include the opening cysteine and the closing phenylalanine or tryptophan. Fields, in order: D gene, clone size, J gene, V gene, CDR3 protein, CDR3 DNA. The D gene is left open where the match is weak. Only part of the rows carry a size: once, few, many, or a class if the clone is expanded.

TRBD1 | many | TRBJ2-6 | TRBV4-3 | CASSSRQGGSGANVLTF | TGCGCCAGCAGCAGCCGACAGGGCGGCTCTGGGGCCAACGTCCTGACTTTC
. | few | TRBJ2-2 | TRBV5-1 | CASSSGLGTTGELFF | TGCGCCAGCAGCTCAGGGTTGGGGACCACCGGGGAGCTGTTTTTT
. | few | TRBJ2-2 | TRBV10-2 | CASRIDRSNTGELFF | TGCGCCAGCAGGATCGACAGGTCCAACACCGGGGAGCTGTTTTTT
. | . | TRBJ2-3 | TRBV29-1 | CSGGSGGGTDTQYF | TGCAGCGGAGGATCGGGCGGCGGCACAGATACGCAGTATTTT
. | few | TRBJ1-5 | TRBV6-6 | CASSYSAREGQPQHF | TGTGCCAGCAGTTACTCTGCCAGGGAAGGACAGCCCCAGCATTTT
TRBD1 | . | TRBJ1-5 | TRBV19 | CASSLRPGQGGQPQHF | TGTGCCAGTAGTTTACGACCGGGACAGGGTGGTCAGCCCCAGCATTTT
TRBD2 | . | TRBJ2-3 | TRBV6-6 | CASSYSFASGGPRTDTQYF | TGTGCCAGCAGTTACTCGTTCGCTAGCGGGGGGCCACGCACAGATACGCAGTATTTT
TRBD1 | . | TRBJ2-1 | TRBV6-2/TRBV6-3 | CASSYQGGYDEQFF | TGTGCCAGCAGTTACCAAGGGGGCTACGATGAGCAGTTCTTC
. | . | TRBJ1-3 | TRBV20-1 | CSATPPGGSGNTIYF | TGCAGTGCGACGCCGCCAGGCGGCTCTGGAAACACCATATATTTT
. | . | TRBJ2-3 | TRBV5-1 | CASSNTSSTDTQYF | TGCGCCAGCAGCAACACTAGCTCGACAGATACGCAGTATTTT
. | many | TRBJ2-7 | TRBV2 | CASSYSYEQYF | TGTGCCAGCAGTTACTCCTACGAGCAGTACTTC
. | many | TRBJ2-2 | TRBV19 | CASKAGANTGELFF | TGTGCCAGTAAGGCAGGCGCGAACACCGGGGAGCTGTTTTTT
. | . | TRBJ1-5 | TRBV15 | CATSTSDQPQHF | TGTGCCACCAGCACAAGTGATCAGCCCCAGCATTTT
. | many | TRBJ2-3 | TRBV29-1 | CSALNTDTQYF | TGCAGCGCTCTAAACACAGATACGCAGTATTTT
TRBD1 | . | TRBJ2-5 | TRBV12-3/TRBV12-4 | CASSLGQGARETQYF | TGTGCCAGCAGTCTAGGACAGGGGGCTAGAGAGACCCAGTACTTC